Listed below are T cell receptor beta chains from one sample, sequenced in a study of T cell responses to AZD1222 COVID-19 vaccine. Clones were read by immunoSEQ multiplex PCR, and TCRdb kept only the in-frame ones, dropping some. The sample records approximately 210,000 clones, roughly 90% being singletons. This material consisted of peripheral blood, taken 28 days after the second AZD1222 dose. These receptors originate from an adult who received the AZD1222 COVID-19 vaccine. The conserved cysteine and the conserved F or W are not part of the CDR3 here.

TRBV18	12	TRBJ2-1	ASSPSRGYNEQF
TRBV28	11	TRBJ1-1	ASSQPGTTIAF
TRBV5-4	11	TRBJ2-3	ASSSVGTDTQY
TRBV10-1	15	TRBJ1-4	ASSEGQAGIKGRKLF
TRBV28	15	TRBJ1-5	ASSLLERLTPNQPQH
TRBV6-4	11	TRBJ1-1	ASSALGGTEAF
TRBV5-1	12	TRBJ1-2	ASSLDTPNYGYT
TRBV6-5	11	TRBJ2-1	ASRFGAVNEQF
TRBV30	11	TRBJ2-7	AWSLSYSYEQY
TRBV5-4	9	TRBJ2-7	ASSQLGEQY
TRBV28	9	TRBJ2-7	ASKKSYEQY
TRBV7-9	15	TRBJ2-7	ASSSHGGQASSYEQY
TRBV7-9	13	TRBJ1-3	ASHGTLSSGNTIY
TRBV7-2	15	TRBJ1-2	ASSLTPPQGLSYGYT
TRBV2	14	TRBJ2-1	ASTLELTGGNNEQF
TRBV7-2	12	TRBJ2-7	ASSPMVGSYEQY